The 20 T cell receptor beta chains below come from one sample, sequenced in a study of metastatic and nonmetastatic thyroid tumors (dated by TCRdb to about 2020). None of the patients had been given any treatment before thyroid surgery. Library generation was performed with PCR. The instrument given in TCRdb is Illumina HiSeq 4000. TCRdb reran the public reads through fastp at Q25 and MiXCR, keeping productive beta chains. This sample is represented by some 7,400 clones; 25% to 30% of them were singletons. The top ten clones comprise about a quarter of the sample. The source material was adjacent normal tissue. These receptors all come from a male donor with papillary thyroid cancer or a benign thyroid nodule (not recorded which). Some clones in this sample may be carry-over from other donors' samples.

DNA of the CDR3: TGTGCCAGCAGACAGGTCCCGGGAAAGGAGGGAGATACGCAGTATTTT. It codes for CASRQVPGKEGDTQYF. The chain combines TRBV28 with TRBJ2-3, with D tentatively TRBD2 (6 bases). The CDR3 is 16 amino acids. Germline V gives CDR1 MDHEN, CDR2 SYDVKM. Trimming stripped 6 bases from V and 5 bases from J, with 21 bases between.

This chain joins TRBV6-1 and TRBJ1-2; D unclear. CDR1 is MNHNS, CDR2 SASEGT, per germline. This CDR3 region has 14 residues. V was shortened by 5 bases and J by 8 bases, with 18 bases between the two germline ends. For the CDR3, the DNA is TGTGCCAGCAGTCACCGGCGGCCGGAAGAAGGCTACACCTTC. It translates to CASSHRRPEEGYTF.

The sample holds one count of this clone. The gene calls are TRBV19 and TRBJ1-2, with unresolved D. The CDR3 spans 18 residues. Trimming shortened V by 8 bases and J by 4 bases, and 29 bases separated the two germline ends. Looked up from germline, CDR1 is LNHDA and CDR2 is SQIVND (reference sequence). The CDR3 DNA follows: TGTGCCAGTCGCGTACTTTGGTCGGTTACCGCCCCATCCTATGGCTACACCTTC. Protein sequence: CASRVLWSVTAPSYGYTF.

This clone was counted only a few times. A much larger clone differs by one base, so this may be a read error. The V gene is TRBV6-2 or TRBV6-3, the J gene TRBJ2-7; D gene uncertain. With 2 bases removed from V and 0 bases from J, the gap between germline ends came to 11 bases. Germline V gives CDR1 MNHEY, CDR2 SVGEGT. This CDR3 has 15 amino acids. For the CDR3, the DNA is TGTGCCAGCAGTTACGGCAGGTTTTACTCCTACGAGCAGTACTTC. Its translation is CASSYGRFYSYEQYF.

This clone rates as medium-sized. The chain combines TRBV12-3 or TRBV12-4 with TRBJ2-7; D is possibly TRBD1 (5 bases). Trimming cost V 3 bases and J 6 bases, with 12 bases left between them. The CDR3 has 13 residues. CDR3 amino acids: CASSLGRLGEQYF. Written as DNA, the CDR3 is TGTGCCAGCAGTTTGGGGCGACTTGGCGAGCAGTACTTC.

The genes are TRBV7-8 and TRBJ2-1, with 13 bases aligning to TRBD2. Trimming at V came to 8 bases and at J to 14 bases, leaving 12 bases not matched to a gene. CDR3 length: 14 residues. Per germline, CDR1 SGHVS and CDR2 FQNEAQ. The CDR3 bases are TGTGCCAGCTCTAGTGGACTAGCGGGGGATAAAGAGTTCTTC. This translates into CASSSGLAGDKEFF.

This clone is classed as medium-sized. The V gene is TRBV6-1, the J gene TRBJ2-7; D is undetermined. CDR3 size: 11 residues. Germline V lookup: CDR1 MNHNS, CDR2 SASEGT. V shed 6 bases and J shed 5 bases, with 8 bases lying between them. The CDR3 nucleotides read TGTGCCAGCAGCCACCGAGACGAGCAGTACTTC. Amino acids: CASSHRDEQYF.

This clone has just a few counts. This chain connects TRBV2 to TRBJ2-3, with 9 bases lining up with TRBD2. V was clipped by 8 bases and J by 3 bases; unmatched bases: 9. This CDR3 spans 15 amino acids. In germline, CDR1 is SNHLY, CDR2 FYNNEI. CDR3 nucleotide sequence: TGTGCCAGCCTAGACGGGGGACTAGCAACAGATACGCAGTATTTT. Amino acids: CASLDGGLATDTQYF.

On this clone: As the CDR3 is not closed by the conserved phenylalanine or tryptophan, this likely results from a read error. The CDR3 sequence: CASSYYHSNQPQHL. CDR3 nucleotides: TGTGCCAGCAGTTACTATCATAGCAATCAGCCCCAGCATTTG. The genes are TRBV28 and TRBJ1-5; no definite D call. This CDR3 region has 14 residues. CDR1 and CDR2 (germline): MDHEN, SYDVKM. V lost 4 bases to trimming and J lost 0 bases, with 7 bases between them.

On this clone itself: This may stem from a read error, because a much larger clone lies one nucleotide away. The genes are TRBV7-2 and TRBJ2-7; 15 bases align to TRBD2. The junction had 5 bases not matched to a gene; V was cut back by 8 bases and J by 3 bases. This CDR3 is 15 amino acids long. In germline, CDR1 is SGHTA, CDR2 FQGNSA. The CDR3 DNA reads TGTGCCAGCTGGTGGGGACTAGCGGGGGGCTACGAGCAGTACTTC. Protein sequence: CASWWGLAGGYEQYF. Full variable domain (missing parts from reference TRBV7-2 and TRBJ2-7): GAGVSQSPSNKVTEKGKDVELRCDPISGHTALYWYRQSLGQGLEFLIYFQGNSAPDKSGLPSDRFSAERTGGSVSTLTIQRTQQEDSAVYLCASWWGLAGGYEQYFGPGTRLTVT.

The chain combines TRBV10-3 with TRBJ2-2; either TRBD1 or TRBD2 may fit D (6 bases each). CDR1 and CDR2 from the germline V gene are ENHRY and SYGVKD. V gave up 3 bases and J gave up 4 bases, with 15 bases separating them. The CDR3 extends over 16 amino acids. The CDR3 reads CAISETEGGGTGELFF. The CDR3 DNA reads as TGTGCCATCAGTGAAACAGAAGGAGGGGGCACCGGGGAGCTGTTTTTT.

By frequency in the sample, this clone is hyperexpanded. The chain carries TRBV6-1 and TRBJ1-2; tentative D call: TRBD1 (5 bases). Trimming left V 8 bases short and J 5 bases short, with 15 bases between. CDR1 is MNHNS, CDR2 SASEGT, per germline. This CDR3 has 13 residues. CDR3 protein: CASVGVDKYGYTF. CDR3 coding DNA: TGTGCCAGCGTAGGGGTCGACAAGTATGGCTACACCTTC.

Note on this clone: The junction and the germline gene differ at one end; a read error may be behind it. The chain has TRBV7-6 and TRBJ2-1; TRBD2 matches at 7 bases. The CDR3 loop spans 15 amino acids. Germline CDR1 reads SGHVS; CDR2 reads FNYEAQ. CDR3 bases: TGTGACAGCAGCTTAAGGACTAGAGGTTACAATGAGCAGTTCTTC. Encoded protein: CDSSLRTRGYNEQFF.

This sequence joins TRBV20-1 and TRBJ1-2; 8 positions agree with TRBD1. J lost 3 bases, V lost 3 bases, and 21 bases had no gene match. This CDR3 is built from 19 residues. Germline lookup yields CDR1 DFQATT and CDR2 SNEGSKA (reference sequence). The CDR3 spells CSARHPQGAKSPLHYGYTF. Written as DNA, the CDR3 is TGCAGTGCTAGGCACCCCCAGGGGGCCAAATCACCCCTCCACTATGGCTACACCTTC.

In its sample, this clone was seen a few times. At one end the junction does not follow the germline gene, possibly because of a read error. This chain uses TRBV2 with TRBJ2-6; D is perhaps TRBD1 or TRBD2 (6 bases each). CDR3 length equals 14 residues. Germline lookup yields CDR1 SNHLY and CDR2 FYNNEI. The CDR3 DNA is TGTGCCAGCAGTCGGGACTCTGGGGACAACGTCCCGACTTTC. Residues: CASSRDSGDNVPTF. Full variable domain (outside the CDR3, taken from reference TRBV2 and TRBJ2-6): EPEVTQTPSHQVTQMGQEVILRCVPISNHLYFYWYRQILGQKVEFLVSFYNNEISEKSEIFDDQFSVERPDGSNFTLKIRSTKLEDSAMYFCASSRDSGDNVPTFGAGSRLTVL.

V and J are TRBV6-5 and TRBJ1-4; D remains unclear. The V and J ends lost 0 bases and 8 bases respectively, with 1 base between them. The germline V gene has CDR1 MNHEY and CDR2 SVGAGI. The CDR3 is 11 amino acids. CDR3 residues: CASSYSEKLFF. CDR3 DNA: TGTGCCAGCAGTTACTCGGAAAAACTGTTTTTT.

The rearrangement uses TRBV11-2 and TRBJ2-7; D call uncertain. The V end was cut by 1 base, the J end by 7 bases, with 11 bases between. Germline CDR1 SGHAT, CDR2 FQNNGV. The CDR3 spans 13 residues. The CDR3 nucleotides read TGTGCCAGCAGCTTAGTGGTCCTAAATGAGCAGTACTTC. It codes for CASSLVVLNEQYF.

This clone is categorized as large. The chain has TRBV28 and TRBJ2-7; D might be TRBD1 (6 bases). Germline V gene lookup returns CDR1 MDHEN and CDR2 SYDVKM. With 10 bases removed from V and 5 bases from J, the gap between germline ends came to 21 bases. This CDR3 contains 14 residues. The CDR3 nucleotides are TGTGCCACCTGTTACAGGGCCGGTCTGAACGAGCAGTACTTC. It codes for CATCYRAGLNEQYF.

The genes are TRBV6-4 and TRBJ2-7; the D gene could be TRBD1 or TRBD2 (5 bases each). Looked up from germline, CDR1 is MRHNA and CDR2 is SNTAGT. This CDR3 spans 16 amino acids. Trimming removed 9 bases from V and 5 bases from J, with 26 bases in between. CDR3 protein: CASSIDRGLGLDEQYF. For the CDR3, the DNA is TGTGCCAGTAGTATAGACCGCGGACTGGGGCTCGACGAGCAGTACTTC.

This clone was observed a handful of times. This chain connects TRBV28 to TRBJ2-1; D is perhaps TRBD1 (7 bases). V was trimmed by 5 bases and J by 4 bases, leaving 21 bases between them. This CDR3 contains 17 residues. Germline loops: CDR1 MDHEN, CDR2 SYDVKM. Written as DNA, the CDR3 is TGTGCCAGCAGTGGCCGAGCAGGGGGAGGTACTTACAATGAGCAGTTCTTC. It encodes CASSGRAGGGTYNEQFF.